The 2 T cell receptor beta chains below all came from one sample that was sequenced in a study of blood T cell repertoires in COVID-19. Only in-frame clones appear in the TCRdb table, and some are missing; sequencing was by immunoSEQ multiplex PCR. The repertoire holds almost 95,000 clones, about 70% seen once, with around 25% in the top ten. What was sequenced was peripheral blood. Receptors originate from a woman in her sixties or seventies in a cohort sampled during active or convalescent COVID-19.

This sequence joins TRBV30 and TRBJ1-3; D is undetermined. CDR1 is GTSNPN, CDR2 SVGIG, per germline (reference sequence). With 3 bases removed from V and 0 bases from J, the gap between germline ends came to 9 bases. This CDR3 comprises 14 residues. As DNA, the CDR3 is TGTGCCTGGAGCTCAGAGGTCTCTGGAAACACCATATATTTT. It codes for CAWSSEVSGNTIYF.

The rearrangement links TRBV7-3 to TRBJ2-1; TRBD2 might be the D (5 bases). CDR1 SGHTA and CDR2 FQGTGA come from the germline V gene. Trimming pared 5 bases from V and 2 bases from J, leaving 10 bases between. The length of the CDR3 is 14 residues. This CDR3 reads CASSITGAYNEQFF. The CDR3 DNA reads TGTGCCAGCAGCATTACCGGGGCCTACAATGAGCAGTTCTTC.